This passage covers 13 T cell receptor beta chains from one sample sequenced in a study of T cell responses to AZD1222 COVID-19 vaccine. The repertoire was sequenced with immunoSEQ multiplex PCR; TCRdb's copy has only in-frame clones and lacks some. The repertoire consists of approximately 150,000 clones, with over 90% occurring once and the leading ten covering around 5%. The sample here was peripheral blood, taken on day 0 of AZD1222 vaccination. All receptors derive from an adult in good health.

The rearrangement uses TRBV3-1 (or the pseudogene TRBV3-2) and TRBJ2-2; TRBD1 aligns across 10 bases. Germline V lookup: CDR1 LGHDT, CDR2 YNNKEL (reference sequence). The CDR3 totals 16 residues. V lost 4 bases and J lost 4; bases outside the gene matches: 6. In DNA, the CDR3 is TGTGCCAGCAGCCCACCGGGACAGGGGTCCACCGGGGAGCTGTTTTTT. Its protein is CASSPPGQGSTGELFF.

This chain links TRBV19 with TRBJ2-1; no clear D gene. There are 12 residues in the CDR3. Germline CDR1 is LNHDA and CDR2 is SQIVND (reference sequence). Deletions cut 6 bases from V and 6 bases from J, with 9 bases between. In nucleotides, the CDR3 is TGTGCCAGTAGCCTAGGTGGCAATGAGCAGTTCTTC. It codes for CASSLGGNEQFF. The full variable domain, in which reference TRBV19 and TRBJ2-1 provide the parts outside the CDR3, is DGGITQSPKYLFRKEGQNVTLSCEQNLNHDAMYWYRQDPGQGLRLIYYSQIVNDFQKGDIAEGYSVSREKKESFPLTVTSAQKNPTAFYLCASSLGGNEQFFGPGTRLTVL.

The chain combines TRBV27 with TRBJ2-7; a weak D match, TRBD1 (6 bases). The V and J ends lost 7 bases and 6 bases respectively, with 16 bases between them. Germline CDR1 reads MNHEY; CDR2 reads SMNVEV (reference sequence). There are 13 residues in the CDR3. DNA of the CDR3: TGTGCCAGCAACTCGTACACAGGGAGCGAGCAGTACTTC. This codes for CASNSYTGSEQYF.

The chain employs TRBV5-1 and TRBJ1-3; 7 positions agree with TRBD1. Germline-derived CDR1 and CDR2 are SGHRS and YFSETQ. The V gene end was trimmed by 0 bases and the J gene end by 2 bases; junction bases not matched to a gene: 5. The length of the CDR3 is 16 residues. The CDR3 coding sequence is TGCGCCAGCAGCTTGGTGGGACAGACAACTGGAAACACCATATATTTT. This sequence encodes CASSLVGQTTGNTIYF.

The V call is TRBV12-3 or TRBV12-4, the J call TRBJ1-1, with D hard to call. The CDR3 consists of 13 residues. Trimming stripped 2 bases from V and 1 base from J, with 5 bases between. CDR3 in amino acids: CASSLIRNTEAFF. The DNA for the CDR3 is TGTGCCAGCAGTTTAATCAGGAACACTGAAGCTTTCTTT.

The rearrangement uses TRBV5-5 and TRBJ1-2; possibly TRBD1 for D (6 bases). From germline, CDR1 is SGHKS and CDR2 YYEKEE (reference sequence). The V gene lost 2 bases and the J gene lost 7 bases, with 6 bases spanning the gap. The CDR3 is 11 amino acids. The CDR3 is CASSLGGGYTF. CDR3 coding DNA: TGTGCCAGCAGCTTAGGGGGTGGCTACACCTTC.

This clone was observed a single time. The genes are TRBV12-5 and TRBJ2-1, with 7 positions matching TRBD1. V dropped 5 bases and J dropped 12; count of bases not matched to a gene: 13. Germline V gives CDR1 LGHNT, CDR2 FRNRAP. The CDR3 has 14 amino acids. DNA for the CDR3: TGTGCTAGTGGTACCCCGGGACAGTGTTTCGCGCAGTTCTTC. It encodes CASGTPGQCFAQFF.

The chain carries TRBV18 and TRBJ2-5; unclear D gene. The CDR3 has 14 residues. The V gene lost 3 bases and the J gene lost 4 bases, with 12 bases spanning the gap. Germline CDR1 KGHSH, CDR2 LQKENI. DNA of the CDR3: TGTGCCAGCTCACCGGAGAGCTTCGTAGAGACCCAGTACTTC. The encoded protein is CASSPESFVETQYF.

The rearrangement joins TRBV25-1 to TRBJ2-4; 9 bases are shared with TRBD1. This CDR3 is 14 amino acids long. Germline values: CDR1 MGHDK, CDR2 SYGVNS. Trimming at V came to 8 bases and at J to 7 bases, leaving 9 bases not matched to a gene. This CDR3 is CASGAGTGLNIQYF. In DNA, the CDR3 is TGTGCCAGCGGAGCCGGGACAGGGCTTAACATTCAGTACTTC.

The CDR3 coding sequence is TGTGCCAGCAGTCTTGCCAGAATGAACACTGAAGCTTTCTTT. It translates to CASSLARMNTEAFF. The genes are TRBV2 and TRBJ1-1; D is uncertain. The CDR3 is 14 amino acids. Trimming cost V 5 bases and J 0 bases, with 10 bases left between them. Germline CDR1 and CDR2: SNHLY and FYNNEI. Together with reference TRBV2 and TRBJ1-1, the CDR3 gives the full variable domain: EPEVTQTPSHQVTQMGQEVILRCVPISNHLYFYWYRQILGQKVEFLVSFYNNEISEKSEIFDDQFSVERPDGSNFTLKIRSTKLEDSAMYFCASSLARMNTEAFFGQGTRLTVV.

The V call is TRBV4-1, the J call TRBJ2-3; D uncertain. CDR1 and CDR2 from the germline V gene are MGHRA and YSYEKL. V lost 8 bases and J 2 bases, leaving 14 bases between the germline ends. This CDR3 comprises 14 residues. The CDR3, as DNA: TGCGCCAGCGAAAGGGAATCGAACACAGATACGCAGTATTTT. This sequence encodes CASERESNTDTQYF.

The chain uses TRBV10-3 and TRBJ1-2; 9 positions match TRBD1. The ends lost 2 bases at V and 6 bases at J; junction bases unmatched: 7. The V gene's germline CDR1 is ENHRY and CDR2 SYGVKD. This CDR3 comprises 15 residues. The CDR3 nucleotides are TGTGCCATCAGTGAGCTCCTACAGGGGGCGGATGGCTACACCTTC. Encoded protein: CAISELLQGADGYTF.

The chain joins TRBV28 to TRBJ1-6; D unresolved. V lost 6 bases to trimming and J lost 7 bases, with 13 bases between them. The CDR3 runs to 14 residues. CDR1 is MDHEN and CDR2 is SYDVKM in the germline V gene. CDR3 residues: CASRRPSVNSPLHF. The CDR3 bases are TGTGCCAGCAGGCGACCCTCGGTCAATTCACCCCTCCACTTT.